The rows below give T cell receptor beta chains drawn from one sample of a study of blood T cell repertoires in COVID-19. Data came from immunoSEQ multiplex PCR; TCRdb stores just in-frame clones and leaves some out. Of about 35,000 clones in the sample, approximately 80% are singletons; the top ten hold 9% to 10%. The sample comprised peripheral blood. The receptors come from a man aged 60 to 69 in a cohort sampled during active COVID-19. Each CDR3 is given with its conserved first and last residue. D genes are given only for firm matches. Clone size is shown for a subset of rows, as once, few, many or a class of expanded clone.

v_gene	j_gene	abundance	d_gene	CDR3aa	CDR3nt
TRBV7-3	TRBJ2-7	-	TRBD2	CASSFASGSHEQYF	TGTGCCAGCAGCTTTGCTAGCGGGAGCCACGAGCAGTACTTC
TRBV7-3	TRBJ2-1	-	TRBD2	CASSSRTSGDNEQFF	TGTGCCAGCAGCTCGAGGACTAGCGGGGACAATGAGCAGTTCTTC
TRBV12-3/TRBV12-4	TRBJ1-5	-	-	CASRVGNQPQHF	TGTGCCAGCAGGGTAGGCAATCAGCCCCAGCATTTT
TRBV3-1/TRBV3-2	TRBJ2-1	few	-	CASSKDRPGEQFF	TGTGCCAGCAGCAAGGACAGACCAGGTGAGCAGTTCTTC
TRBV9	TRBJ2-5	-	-	CASSPSGVGGTQYF	TGTGCCAGCAGCCCCTCGGGAGTGGGAGGGACCCAGTACTTC
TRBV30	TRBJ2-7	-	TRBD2	CAWSELAGAREQYF	TGTGCCTGGAGTGAACTAGCGGGGGCTAGGGAGCAGTACTTC
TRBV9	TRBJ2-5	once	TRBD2	CASSVDSGRGETQYF	TGTGCCAGCAGCGTAGACAGCGGGAGGGGAGAGACCCAGTACTTC
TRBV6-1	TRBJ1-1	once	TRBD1	CASSEDRGDTEAFF	TGTGCCAGCAGTGAGGACAGGGGGGACACTGAAGCTTTCTTT
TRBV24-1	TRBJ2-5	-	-	CATSDFEETQYF	TGTGCCACCAGTGATTTCGAAGAGACCCAGTACTTC
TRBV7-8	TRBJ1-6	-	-	CASSLGGTGSSYNSPLHF	TGTGCCAGCAGCTTAGGCGGGACCGGGAGCTCCTATAATTCACCCCTCCACTTT
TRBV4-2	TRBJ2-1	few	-	CASSQDYSSYNEQFF	TGTGCCAGCAGCCAGGACTATAGCTCCTACAATGAGCAGTTCTTC
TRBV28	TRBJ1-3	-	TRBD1	CASSLPGGSTGNTIYF	TGTGCCAGCAGTTTGCCAGGGGGGTCGACGGGAAACACCATATATTTT
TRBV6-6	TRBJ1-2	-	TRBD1	CASSYSGQSNYGYTF	TGTGCCAGCAGTTACTCGGGACAGTCTAACTATGGCTACACCTTC
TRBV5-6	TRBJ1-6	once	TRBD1	CASSLRDSPSSPLHF	TGTGCCAGCAGCTTGCGGGACAGCCCCAGTTCACCCCTCCACTTT
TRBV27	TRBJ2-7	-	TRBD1	CASSLGARTGVHEQYF	TGTGCCAGCAGTTTAGGTGCTCGGACAGGGGTGCACGAGCAGTACTTC